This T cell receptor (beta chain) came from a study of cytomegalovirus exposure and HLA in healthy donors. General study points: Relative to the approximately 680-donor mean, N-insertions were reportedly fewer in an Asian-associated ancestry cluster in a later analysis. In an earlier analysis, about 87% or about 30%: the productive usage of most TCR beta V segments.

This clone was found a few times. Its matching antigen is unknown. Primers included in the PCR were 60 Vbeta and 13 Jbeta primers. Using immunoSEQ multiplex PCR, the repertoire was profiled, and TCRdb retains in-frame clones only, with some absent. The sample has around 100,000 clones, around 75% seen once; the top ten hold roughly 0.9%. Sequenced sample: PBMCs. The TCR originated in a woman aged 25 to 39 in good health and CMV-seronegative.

The CDR3 is CSVIRGPNTEAFF. CDR3 nucleotides: TGCAGCGTCATCAGGGGGCCGAACACTGAAGCTTTCTTT. The V gene is TRBV29-1, the J gene TRBJ1-1, with 8 positions matching TRBD1. The CDR3 sequence is 13 residues long. Germline values: CDR1 SQVTM, CDR2 ANQGSEA. V gave up 6 bases and J gave up 1 base; unmatched junction bases: 4.